The source of this TCR beta chain is a study of shared clonotypes between healthy human individuals. The overall study: Each donor had three CD4 naive, three CD4 memory, two CD8 naive and one CD8 memory plate. Study-wide points: Among non-shared clonotypes, generation probabilities were lower than among those shared by all four donors.

TCRdb's table, derived via immunoSEQ multiplex PCR, lists solely in-frame clones and lacks some. This table has around 2.1 million clones, 93% appearing once. Terminally differentiated effector memory CD45RA+ cells were excluded by CCR7 positive selection of CD45RO-negative cells. All participating donors were Caucasian adults from Nashville, Tennessee. Turning to this clone: The antigen is unknown.

This TCR was recovered from a man between 18 and 35 years old in good health. Some clones in this sample may be carry-over from other donors' samples. Sequencing was performed on naive CD8+ T cells from PBMCs.

CDR3 DNA sequence: TGTGCCAGCAGCTCTCCGGGACACCAGAACACCGGGGAGCTGTTTTTT. It yields the protein CASSSPGHQNTGELFF. The chain couples TRBV11-2 to TRBJ2-2; weak D call: TRBD1 (6 bases). The germline CDR1 and CDR2 sequences are SGHAT and FQNNGV. V gave up 4 bases and J gave up 1 base, with 13 bases separating them. This CDR3 comprises 16 residues. Together with reference TRBV11-2 and TRBJ2-2, the CDR3 gives the full variable domain: EAGVAQSPRYKIIEKRQSVAFWCNPISGHATLYWYQQILGQGPKLLIQFQNNGVVDDSQLPKDRFSAERLKGVDSTLKIQPAKLEDSAVYLCASSSPGHQNTGELFFGEGSRLTVL.